Given below is one T cell receptor (beta chain) in context. Produced via immunoSEQ multiplex PCR; TCRdb's table is partial and in-frame only. Of 60,000 to 75,000 clones listed, 88% were seen once; the top ten hold around 1.5%. The data derive from a study of blood T cell repertoires in COVID-19. Study overall: Acute-phase and convalescent COVID-19 samples originated in the United States, Italy and Spain.

Germline lookup yields CDR1 SGHNT and CDR2 YYREEE (reference sequence). Germline trimming cut 3 bases from V and 1 base from J; bases unmatched to any gene: 2. CDR3 length equals 14 residues. The chain carries TRBV5-4 and TRBJ1-1, with 8 bases identical to TRBD1. The sequence was collected from a human donor in a cohort sampled during active COVID-19. Sequencing was done on a sample of peripheral blood. The CDR3 here is CASSSGQGNTEAFF. In DNA, the CDR3 is TGTGCCAGCAGCTCTGGACAGGGGAACACTGAAGCTTTCTTT. Using reference TRBV5-4 and TRBJ1-1 for the parts outside the CDR3, the full variable domain is ETGVTQSPTHLIKTRGQQVTLRCSSQSGHNTVSWYQQALGQGPQFIFQYYREEENGRGNFPPRFSGLQFPNYSSELNVNALELDDSALYLCASSSGQGNTEAFFGQGTRLTVV.